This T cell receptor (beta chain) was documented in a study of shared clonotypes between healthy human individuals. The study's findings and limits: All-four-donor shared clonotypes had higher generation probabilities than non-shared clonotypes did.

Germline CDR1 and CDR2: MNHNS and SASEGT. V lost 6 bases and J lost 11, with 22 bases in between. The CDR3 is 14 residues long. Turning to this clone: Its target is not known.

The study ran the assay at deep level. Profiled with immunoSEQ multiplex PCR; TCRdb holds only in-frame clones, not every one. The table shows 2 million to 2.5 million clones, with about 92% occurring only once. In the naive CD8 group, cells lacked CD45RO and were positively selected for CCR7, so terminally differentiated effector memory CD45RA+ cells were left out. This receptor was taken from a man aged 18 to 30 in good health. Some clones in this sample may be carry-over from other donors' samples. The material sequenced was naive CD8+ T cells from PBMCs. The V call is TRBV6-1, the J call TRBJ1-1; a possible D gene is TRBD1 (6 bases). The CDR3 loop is CASRDTGTRPWAFF. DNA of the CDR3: TGTGCCAGCAGGGATACCGGGACACGACCCTGGGCTTTCTTT.